These 11 T cell receptor beta chains share one sample of origin, sequenced in a study of blood T cell repertoires in COVID-19. Sequenced by immunoSEQ multiplex PCR; TCRdb stores in-frame clones only, minus some. The table records 30,000 to 35,000 clones, about 94% of them present only once. Sequencing was performed on peripheral blood. The origin of the receptors is a human donor in a cohort sampled during active COVID-19.

The chain links TRBV2 to TRBJ2-1; TRBD1 is a possible D gene (5 bases). Germline values: CDR1 SNHLY, CDR2 FYNNEI. The CDR3 has 12 residues. V was trimmed by 8 bases and J by 3 bases, leaving 8 bases between them. The CDR3 sequence is CASADSYNEQFF. In DNA, the CDR3 is TGTGCCAGCGCTGACAGCTACAATGAGCAGTTCTTC.

This sequence joins TRBV19 and TRBJ1-1; unclear D gene. Germline CDR1 is LNHDA and CDR2 is SQIVND (reference sequence). V dropped 3 bases and J dropped 8 bases, with 10 bases sitting between them. The CDR3 length is 12 residues. CDR3 sequence (DNA): TGTGCCAGTAGTATCCCCCCGCGGGAAGCTTTCTTT. It yields the protein CASSIPPREAFF.

The chain couples TRBV5-6 to TRBJ2-3, with 9 bases that match TRBD1. Looked up from germline, CDR1 is SGHDT and CDR2 is YYEEEE. This CDR3 has 17 residues. Trimming removed 4 bases from V and 2 bases from J; junction bases left unmatched: 11. The CDR3 region is CASSERTGGPFTDTQYF. CDR3 coding DNA: TGTGCCAGCAGCGAAAGAACAGGGGGCCCGTTCACAGATACGCAGTATTTT.

The chain is built from TRBV27 and TRBJ2-7; TRBD2 matches at 7 bases. Germline-derived CDR1 and CDR2 are MNHEY and SMNVEV (reference sequence). V lost 4 bases, J lost 6 bases, and 6 bases stayed unmatched. The CDR3 is 13 amino acids. The CDR3 protein is CASSWGPGGEQYF. Here the CDR3 DNA reads TGTGCCAGCAGTTGGGGCCCGGGGGGCGAGCAGTACTTC.

V and J are TRBV19 and TRBJ1-1; no definite D call. Germline CDR1 is LNHDA and CDR2 is SQIVND (reference sequence). The V gene lost 5 bases and the J gene lost 8 bases, with 12 bases spanning the gap. CDR3 size: 12 residues. The CDR3: CASSLAPREAFF. The CDR3 coding sequence is TGTGCCAGTAGTCTCGCCCCCCGGGAAGCTTTCTTT.

The count of this clone is one. This chain connects TRBV4-1 to TRBJ2-5; TRBD1 agrees at 7 bases. The CDR3 contains 15 residues. With 4 bases clipped from V and 1 base from J, the junction kept 6 bases outside the gene matches. The V gene's germline CDR1 is MGHRA and CDR2 YSYEKL. CDR3 nucleotide sequence: TGCGCCAGCAGCCGGACAGGAGGATCCCAAGAGACCCAGTACTTC. It translates to CASSRTGGSQETQYF.

CDR3 sequence reads: CASGRDSNQPQHF. CDR3 sequence (DNA): TGTGCCAGCGGCCGGGACAGTAATCAGCCCCAGCATTTT. The chain employs TRBV2 and TRBJ1-5; 7 bases match TRBD1. The germline V gene encodes CDR1 SNHLY and CDR2 FYNNEI. CDR3 length equals 13 residues. Unmatched junction bases numbered 5, after V lost 8 bases and J lost 4 bases. Drawing the rest from reference TRBV2 and TRBJ1-5, the complete variable domain is EPEVTQTPSHQVTQMGQEVILRCVPISNHLYFYWYRQILGQKVEFLVSFYNNEISEKSEIFDDQFSVERPDGSNFTLKIRSTKLEDSAMYFCASGRDSNQPQHFGDGTRLSIL.

The V gene is TRBV9, the J gene TRBJ2-2; D ambiguous. Per the germline V gene, CDR1 is SGDLS and CDR2 is YYNGEE. V gave up 4 bases and J gave up 2 bases, with 9 bases separating them. CDR3 size: 14 residues. The CDR3 region has the DNA TGTGCCAGCAGCTCCGGTATCAACACCGGGGAGCTGTTTTTT. Residues: CASSSGINTGELFF.

CDR3 sequence (DNA): TGTGCCAGCAGCGTACATCGTCGTGGGGGGGTTGGTTCACCCCTCCACTTT. Protein sequence: CASSVHRRGGVGSPLHF. The genes are TRBV9 and TRBJ1-6; D perhaps matches TRBD1 (5 bases). Trimming pared 1 base from V and 9 bases from J, leaving 20 bases between. Germline CDR1 and CDR2: SGDLS and YYNGEE. The CDR3 sequence is 17 residues long.

This clone was observed a single time. The V and J genes are TRBV5-1 and TRBJ2-4, with 9 bases aligning to TRBD1. Germline V gives CDR1 SGHRS, CDR2 YFSETQ. The CDR3 is 17 amino acids. V shed 1 base, J shed 2 bases, and the junction held 7 bases outside the gene matches. In DNA, the CDR3 is TGCGCCAGCAGCTTGACAGGGGGCATTGAAACCAAAAACATTCAGTACTTC. As protein: CASSLTGGIETKNIQYF. Drawing the rest from reference TRBV5-1 and TRBJ2-4, the complete variable domain is KAGVTQTPRYLIKTRGQQVTLSCSPISGHRSVSWYQQTPGQGLQFLFEYFSETQRNKGNFPGRFSGRQFSNSRSEMNVSTLELGDSALYLCASSLTGGIETKNIQYFGAGTRLSVL.

V and J are TRBV27 and TRBJ1-5; 8 bases are shared with TRBD1. The germline CDR1 and CDR2 sequences are MNHEY and SMNVEV (reference sequence). The trim removed 10 bases at V and 1 base at J, leaving 12 bases unmatched. CDR3 size: 16 residues. CDR3 nucleotides: TGTGCCACATCGGACAGGGCGGTATTGAGCAATCAGCCCCAGCATTTT. Translated: CATSDRAVLSNQPQHF.